The 13 T cell receptor beta chains presented below share a single source sample, sequenced in a study of T cell changes during pregnancy in multiple sclerosis. Assay used: immunoSEQ multiplex PCR; TCRdb lists only in-frame clones, some missing. The data show around 57,000 clones, 80% to 90% seen once. Sequences were derived from peripheral blood, sampled in the first trimester of pregnancy. Source of these receptors: a female donor with multiple sclerosis, enrolled in a pregnancy study.

This clone was seen once. This rearrangement joins TRBV6-5 to TRBJ1-4, with a tentative D call TRBD1 (5 bases). V shed 0 bases and J shed 5 bases, with 10 bases lying between them. The CDR3 sequence is 15 residues long. Germline CDR1 MNHEY, CDR2 SVGAGI. The CDR3 DNA reads TGTGCCAGCAGTTACTCCGATGGGGGGAATGAAAAACTGTTTTTT. Translation gives CASSYSDGGNEKLFF.

The V and J genes are TRBV7-8 and TRBJ1-1, with D tentatively TRBD1 (6 bases). V was cut by 0 bases and J by 1 base, with 6 bases left in between. CDR1 is SGHVS, CDR2 FQNEAQ, per germline. The CDR3 sequence is 14 residues long. This CDR3 is CASSLAGQNTEAFF. The CDR3 coding sequence is TGTGCCAGCAGCTTAGCGGGACAGAACACTGAAGCTTTCTTT.

The chain is built from TRBV5-1 and TRBJ1-1, with D unresolved. The CDR3 extends over 16 amino acids. Germline CDR1 SGHRS, CDR2 YFSETQ. The V gene lost 1 base and the J gene lost 2 bases, with 15 bases spanning the gap. The CDR3 region is CASSLNNGLSNTEAFF. The CDR3 bases are TGCGCCAGCAGCTTGAACAATGGACTCAGTAACACTGAAGCTTTCTTT.

The gene calls are TRBV4-3 and TRBJ1-2; perhaps TRBD1 as D (6 bases). The V end was cut by 0 bases, the J end by 4 bases, with 12 bases between. The CDR3 is made up of 15 amino acids. CDR1 and CDR2 from the germline V gene are LGHNA and YSLEER. The CDR3 reads CASSQEIGGGYGYTF. In DNA form, the CDR3 reads TGCGCCAGCAGCCAAGAAATAGGGGGGGGCTATGGCTACACCTTC.

The rearrangement links TRBV10-1 to TRBJ2-5; D is perhaps TRBD2 (5 bases). The DNA end favors TRBJ2-7, so the J call may be wrong. Per germline, CDR1 WNHNN and CDR2 SYGVQD (reference sequence). There are 14 residues in the CDR3. CDR3 DNA: TGCGCCAGCAGTGCCTCTAGGACTCCCTACGAGCAGTACTTC. Its protein product is CASSASRTPYEQYF.

The rearrangement links TRBV7-2 to TRBJ2-3; 10 nucleotides line up with TRBD2. V lost 4 bases, J lost 4 bases, and 11 bases stayed unmatched. Germline CDR1 reads SGHTA; CDR2 reads FQGNSA. The CDR3 spans 17 residues. The CDR3 region has the DNA TGTGCCAGCAGCTATCCAACTAGCGGGGTCGACGCAGATACGCAGTATTTT. It specifies CASSYPTSGVDADTQYF. Drawing the rest from reference TRBV7-2 and TRBJ2-3, the complete variable domain is GAGVSQSPSNKVTEKGKDVELRCDPISGHTALYWYRQSLGQGLEFLIYFQGNSAPDKSGLPSDRFSAERTGGSVSTLTIQRTQQEDSAVYLCASSYPTSGVDADTQYFGPGTRLTVL.

CDR3 sequence (DNA): TGTGCCAGCAGCTCCGGGGCGGGAGATGTGACAGATACGCAGTATTTT. Residues: CASSSGAGDVTDTQYF. The rearrangement links TRBV11-3 to TRBJ2-3; 7 bases map to TRBD2. Germline lookup yields CDR1 SGHNT and CDR2 YENEEA. This CDR3 is 16 amino acids long. With V trimmed by 4 bases and J by 3 bases, 10 bases remained unmatched.

The chain joins TRBV4-3 to TRBJ1-4; D may be TRBD1 (5 bases). Germline CDR1 is LGHNA and CDR2 is YSLEER. V was trimmed by 0 bases and J by 13 bases, leaving 12 bases between them. This CDR3 contains 13 residues. CDR3 region: CASSQDGQGILFF. In DNA, the CDR3 is TGCGCCAGCAGCCAAGACGGGCAGGGTATACTGTTTTTT.

CDR3 nucleotides: TGTGCCAGCAGTGTGCAGGAGGATCAGCCCCAGCATTTT. This encodes CASSVQEDQPQHF. The V and J genes are TRBV6-4 and TRBJ1-5, with unresolved D. Germline V gene sequence: CDR1 MRHNA, CDR2 SNTAGT. The CDR3 covers 13 residues. V lost 4 bases to trimming and J lost 5 bases, with 9 bases between them.

In its sample, this clone was seen a few times. The chain couples TRBV9 to TRBJ2-5; TRBD1 aligns across 7 bases. V trimming: 3 bases; J trimming: 4 bases; junction bases outside the gene matches: 15. Germline CDR1 and CDR2: SGDLS and YYNGEE. This CDR3 contains 17 residues. CDR3 region: CASSAGVAGGMSETQYF. The CDR3 nucleotides read TGTGCCAGCAGCGCAGGGGTCGCAGGGGGTATGTCAGAGACCCAGTACTTC.

This clone was picked up a small number of times. The CDR3: CASSMRPGLRTEAFF. As DNA, the CDR3 is TGTGCCAGCAGCATGCGACCAGGGTTAAGGACTGAAGCTTTCTTT. V and J are TRBV5-8 and TRBJ1-1; TRBD1 might be the D (5 bases). Germline V gene data show CDR1 as SGHTS and CDR2 as YDEGEE. CDR3 length equals 15 residues. V lost 4 bases and J lost 5, with 18 bases in between.

The chain is built from TRBV11-2 and TRBJ2-7, with a tentative D call TRBD1 (6 bases). Germline values: CDR1 SGHAT, CDR2 FQNNGV. CDR3 size: 13 residues. The germline V and J ends were trimmed by 0 bases and 4 bases, with 7 bases remaining between them. CDR3 amino acids: CASSLDRGYEQYF. CDR3 nucleotides: TGTGCCAGCAGCTTAGACAGGGGATACGAGCAGTACTTC. Looking up the rest from reference TRBV11-2 and TRBJ2-7 gives the full variable domain: EAGVAQSPRYKIIEKRQSVAFWCNPISGHATLYWYQQILGQGPKLLIQFQNNGVVDDSQLPKDRFSAERLKGVDSTLKIQPAKLEDSAVYLCASSLDRGYEQYFGPGTRLTVT.

The chain uses TRBV9 and TRBJ2-3; the D gene is possibly TRBD2 (5 bases). The V gene's germline CDR1 is SGDLS and CDR2 YYNGEE. This CDR3 spans 14 amino acids. Trimming left V 3 bases short and J 1 base short, with 9 bases between. CDR3 residues: CASSGTGGTDTQYF. CDR3 DNA sequence: TGTGCCAGCAGCGGAACCGGGGGCACAGATACGCAGTATTTT.